Listed here is a single TCR beta chain. Its antigen is unknown. PCR employed 60 Vbeta and 13 Jbeta primers. Produced via immunoSEQ multiplex PCR; TCRdb's table is partial and in-frame only. The repertoire holds about 120,000 clones, with over 75% as singletons. This record belongs to a study of cytomegalovirus exposure and HLA in healthy donors. Across the whole study: Of the donors genotyped, approximately 400 in all, about 76% fell in the Caucasian-associated ancestry cluster.

General study results and limits: Most TCR sequences showed up rarely, but some public TCRs showed up in many donors. By HLA locus, TCR association rates varied in a later analysis, with DRB1 showing the most and HLA-C the fewest. Sequencing depth across donors, presence/absence analyses assumed, was roughly uniform.

The source is a young woman in good health and CMV-seronegative. Sequences were obtained from PBMCs.

The CDR3 here is CASSIDHGGLGQPQHF. CDR3 DNA: TGTGCCAGTAGTATAGATCACGGCGGGTTGGGGCAGCCCCAGCATTTT. The chain recombines TRBV19 with TRBJ1-5, with no clear D. CDR1 LNHDA and CDR2 SQIVND come from the germline V gene (reference sequence). The V end was cut by 0 bases, the J end by 7 bases, with 16 bases between. This CDR3 comprises 16 residues.